This TCR beta chain was identified during a study of T cell responses to AZD1222 COVID-19 vaccine. Study-level findings and limits: Of the AZD1222 recipients, only five to seven were seropositive at baseline.

The repertoire was sequenced with immunoSEQ multiplex PCR; TCRdb's copy has only in-frame clones and lacks some. This sample has 100,000 to 130,000 clones; around 84% occur once, and the top ten carry 3% to 4%. On this clone: What it binds is unknown.

The CDR3 runs to 15 residues. From germline, CDR1 is SGHKS and CDR2 YYEKEE (reference sequence). Between the trimmed V and J ends, which lost 2 bases and 3 bases, there was a span of 14 bases. The clonotype comes from an adult in good health. Material: peripheral blood, obtained on day 0 of AZD1222 vaccination. The chain joins TRBV5-5 to TRBJ1-1; the D is unclear. CDR3 protein: CASSLREGLDTEAFF. The CDR3 coding sequence is TGTGCCAGCAGCTTAAGGGAAGGGTTGGACACTGAAGCTTTCTTT.